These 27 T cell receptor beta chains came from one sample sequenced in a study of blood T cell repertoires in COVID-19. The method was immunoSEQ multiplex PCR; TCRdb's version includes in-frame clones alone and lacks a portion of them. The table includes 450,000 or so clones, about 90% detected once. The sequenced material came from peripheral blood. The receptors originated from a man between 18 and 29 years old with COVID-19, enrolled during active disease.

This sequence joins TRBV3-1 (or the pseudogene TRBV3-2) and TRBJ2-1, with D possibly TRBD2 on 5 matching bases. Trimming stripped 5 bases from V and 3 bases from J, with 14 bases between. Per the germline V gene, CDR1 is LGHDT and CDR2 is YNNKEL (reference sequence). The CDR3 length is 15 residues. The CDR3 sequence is CASSSGEFGYNEQFF. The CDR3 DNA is TGTGCCAGCAGCTCTGGGGAGTTTGGCTACAATGAGCAGTTCTTC.

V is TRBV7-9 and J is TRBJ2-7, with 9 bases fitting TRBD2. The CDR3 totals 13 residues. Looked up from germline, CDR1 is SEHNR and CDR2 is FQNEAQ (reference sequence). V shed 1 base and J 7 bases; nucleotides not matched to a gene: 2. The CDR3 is CASSLGGGAEQYF. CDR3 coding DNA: TGTGCCAGCAGCTTAGGCGGGGGGGCTGAGCAGTACTTC.

CDR3 region: CASSLLAEQETQYF. CDR3 coding DNA: TGTGCCAGCTCACTCCTAGCGGAGCAAGAGACCCAGTACTTC. The chain combines TRBV18 with TRBJ2-5; 7 nucleotides agree with TRBD2. Germline assignment: CDR1 KGHSH and CDR2 LQKENI. With V trimmed by 4 bases and J by 2 bases, 4 bases remained unmatched. This CDR3 has 14 amino acids. The full variable domain, its missing parts supplied by reference TRBV18 and TRBJ2-5, is NAGVMQNPRHLVRRRGQEARLRCSPMKGHSHVYWYRQLPEEGLKFMVYLQKENIIDESGMPKERFSAEFPKEGPSILRIQQVVRGDSAAYFCASSLLAEQETQYFGPGTRLLVL.

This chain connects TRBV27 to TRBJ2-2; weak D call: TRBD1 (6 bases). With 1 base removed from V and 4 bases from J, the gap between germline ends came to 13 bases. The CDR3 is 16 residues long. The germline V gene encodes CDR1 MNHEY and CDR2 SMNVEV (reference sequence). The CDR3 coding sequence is TGTGCCAGCAGTTTATTACAGGGTATTAGCACCGGGGAGCTGTTTTTT. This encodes CASSLLQGISTGELFF.

CDR3 coding DNA: TGTGCCACCAGCAGAGCGGCGAGGCGGCCCCTTTCTCAGCAGTACTTC. Its protein is CATSRAARRPLSQQYF. The chain is built from TRBV15 and TRBJ2-7; D unresolved. The V end was cut by 1 base, the J end by 8 bases, with 21 bases between. The CDR3 is 16 amino acids. The V gene's germline CDR1 is LNHNV and CDR2 YYDKDF (reference sequence).

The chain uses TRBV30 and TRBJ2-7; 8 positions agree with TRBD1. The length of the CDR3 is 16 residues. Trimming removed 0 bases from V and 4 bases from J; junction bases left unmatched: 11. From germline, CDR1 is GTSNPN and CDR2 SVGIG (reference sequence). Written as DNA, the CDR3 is TGTGCCTGGAGTGTGGCTTTACGGACAGGGAGATACGAGCAGTACTTC. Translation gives CAWSVALRTGRYEQYF.

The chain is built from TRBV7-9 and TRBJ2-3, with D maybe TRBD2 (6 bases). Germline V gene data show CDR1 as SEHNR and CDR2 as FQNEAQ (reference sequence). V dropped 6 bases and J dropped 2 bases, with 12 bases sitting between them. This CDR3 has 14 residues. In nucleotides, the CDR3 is TGTGCCAGCAGGGACGGGGACTCCACAGATACGCAGTATTTT. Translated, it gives CASRDGDSTDTQYF. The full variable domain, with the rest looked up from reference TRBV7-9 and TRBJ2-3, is DTGVSQNPRHKITKRGQNVTFRCDPISEHNRLYWYRQTLGQGPEFLTYFQNEAQLEKSRLLSDRFSAERPKGSFSTLEIQRTEQGDSAMYLCASRDGDSTDTQYFGPGTRLTVL.

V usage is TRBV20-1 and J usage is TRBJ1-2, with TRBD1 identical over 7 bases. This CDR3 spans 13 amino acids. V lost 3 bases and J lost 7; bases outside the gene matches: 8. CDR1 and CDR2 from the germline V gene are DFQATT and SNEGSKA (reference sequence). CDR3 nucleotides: TGCAGTGCTAGTGGCCAGGGGGAGAGTGGCTACACCTTC. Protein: CSASGQGESGYTF.

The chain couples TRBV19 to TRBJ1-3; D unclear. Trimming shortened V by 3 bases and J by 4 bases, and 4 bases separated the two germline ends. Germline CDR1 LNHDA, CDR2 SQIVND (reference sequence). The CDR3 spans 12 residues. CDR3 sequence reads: CASSMLGNTIYF. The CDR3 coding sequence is TGTGCCAGTAGTATGCTAGGAAACACCATATATTTT.

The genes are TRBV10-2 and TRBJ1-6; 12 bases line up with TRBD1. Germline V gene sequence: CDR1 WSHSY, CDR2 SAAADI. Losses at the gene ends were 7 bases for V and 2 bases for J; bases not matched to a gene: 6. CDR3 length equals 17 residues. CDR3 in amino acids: CASIEGTGGTYNSPLHF. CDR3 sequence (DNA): TGCGCCAGCATAGAAGGGACAGGGGGCACCTATAATTCACCCCTCCACTTT.

In DNA, the CDR3 is TGCAGCGTGAGGACTAGCGGGAGCTCCTACAATGAGCAGTTCTTC. The encoded protein is CSVRTSGSSYNEQFF. The chain has TRBV29-1 and TRBJ2-1; 13 nucleotides match TRBD2. Germline-derived CDR1 and CDR2 are SQVTM and ANQGSEA. The junction had 2 bases not matched to a gene; V was cut back by 6 bases and J by 0 bases. The CDR3 is 15 residues long.

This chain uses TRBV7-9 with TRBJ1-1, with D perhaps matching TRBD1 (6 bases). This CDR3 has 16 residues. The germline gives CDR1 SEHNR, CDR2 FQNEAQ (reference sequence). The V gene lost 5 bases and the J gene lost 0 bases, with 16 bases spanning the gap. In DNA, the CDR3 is TGTGCCAGCAGCCCTATTAAACAGGGTATGAACACTGAAGCTTTCTTT. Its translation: CASSPIKQGMNTEAFF.

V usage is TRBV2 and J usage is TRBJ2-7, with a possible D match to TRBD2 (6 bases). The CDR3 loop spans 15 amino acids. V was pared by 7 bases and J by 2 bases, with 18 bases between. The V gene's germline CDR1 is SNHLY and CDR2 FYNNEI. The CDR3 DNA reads TGTGCCAGCACTCTTGTAAATAGCGGAACCTACGAGCAGTACTTC. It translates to CASTLVNSGTYEQYF.

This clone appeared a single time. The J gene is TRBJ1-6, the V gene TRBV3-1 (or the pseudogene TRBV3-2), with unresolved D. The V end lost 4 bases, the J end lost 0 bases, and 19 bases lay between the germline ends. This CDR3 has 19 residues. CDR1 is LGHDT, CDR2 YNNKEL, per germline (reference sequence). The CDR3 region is CASSRLFSDSVSYNSPLHF. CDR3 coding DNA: TGTGCCAGCAGCCGGCTGTTTTCGGACTCTGTCTCCTATAATTCACCCCTCCACTTT.

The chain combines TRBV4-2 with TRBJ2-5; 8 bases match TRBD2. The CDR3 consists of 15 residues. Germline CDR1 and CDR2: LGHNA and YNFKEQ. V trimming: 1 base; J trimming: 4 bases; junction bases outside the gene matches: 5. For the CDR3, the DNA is TGTGCCAGCAGCCAAGGGCTAGCGGGCAGAGAGACCCAGTACTTC. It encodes CASSQGLAGRETQYF.

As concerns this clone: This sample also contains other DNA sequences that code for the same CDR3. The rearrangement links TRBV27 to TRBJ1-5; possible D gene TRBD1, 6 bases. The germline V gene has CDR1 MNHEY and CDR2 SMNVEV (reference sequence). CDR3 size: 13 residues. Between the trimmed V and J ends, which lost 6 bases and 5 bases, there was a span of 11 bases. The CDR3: CASSPTGYQPQHF. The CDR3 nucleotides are TGTGCCAGCAGCCCAACAGGGTATCAGCCCCAGCATTTT.

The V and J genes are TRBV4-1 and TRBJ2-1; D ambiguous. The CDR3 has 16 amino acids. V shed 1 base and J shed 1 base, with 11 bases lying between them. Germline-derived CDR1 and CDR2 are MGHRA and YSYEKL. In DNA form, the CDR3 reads TGCGCCAGCAGCCAAGTTCTTAGTTCTTCCTACAATGAGCAGTTCTTC. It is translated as CASSQVLSSSYNEQFF.

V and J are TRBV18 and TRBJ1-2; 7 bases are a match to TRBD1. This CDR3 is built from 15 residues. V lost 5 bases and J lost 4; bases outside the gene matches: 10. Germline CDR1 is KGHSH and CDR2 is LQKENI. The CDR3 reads CASSSDRVWGYGYTF. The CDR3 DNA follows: TGTGCCAGCTCATCAGACAGGGTTTGGGGCTATGGCTACACCTTC.

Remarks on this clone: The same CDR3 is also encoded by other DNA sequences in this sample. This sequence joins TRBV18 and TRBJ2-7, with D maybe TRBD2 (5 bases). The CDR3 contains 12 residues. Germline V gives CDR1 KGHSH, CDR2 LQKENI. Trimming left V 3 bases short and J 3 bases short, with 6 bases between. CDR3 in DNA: TGTGCCAGCTCACCGGGGAGCTACGAGCAGTACTTC. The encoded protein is CASSPGSYEQYF.

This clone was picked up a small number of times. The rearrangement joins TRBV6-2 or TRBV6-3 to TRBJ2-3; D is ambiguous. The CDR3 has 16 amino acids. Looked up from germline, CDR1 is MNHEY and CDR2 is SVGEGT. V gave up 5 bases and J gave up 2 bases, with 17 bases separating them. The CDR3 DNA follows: TGTGCCAGCAGTCTATTTCAGGCGTTATACACAGATACGCAGTATTTT. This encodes CASSLFQALYTDTQYF.

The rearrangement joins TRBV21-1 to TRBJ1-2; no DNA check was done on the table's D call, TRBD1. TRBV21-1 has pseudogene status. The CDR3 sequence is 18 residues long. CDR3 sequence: CASRSNRDREGGPYGYTF. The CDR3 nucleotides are TGTGCCAGCCGGTCTAACCGGGACAGGGAAGGAGGGCCCTATGGCTACACCTTC.

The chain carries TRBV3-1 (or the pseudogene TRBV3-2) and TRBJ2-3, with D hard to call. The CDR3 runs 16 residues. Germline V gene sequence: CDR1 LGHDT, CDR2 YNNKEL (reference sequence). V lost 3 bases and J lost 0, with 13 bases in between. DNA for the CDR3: TGTGCCAGCAGCCAGGGTTTCGGGTACAGCACAGATACGCAGTATTTT. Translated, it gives CASSQGFGYSTDTQYF.

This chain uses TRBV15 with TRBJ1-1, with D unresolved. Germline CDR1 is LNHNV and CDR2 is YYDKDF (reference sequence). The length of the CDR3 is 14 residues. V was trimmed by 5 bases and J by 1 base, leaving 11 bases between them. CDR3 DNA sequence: TGTGCCACCAGCCTCTGGGGAGGGAACACTGAAGCTTTCTTT. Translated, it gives CATSLWGGNTEAFF.

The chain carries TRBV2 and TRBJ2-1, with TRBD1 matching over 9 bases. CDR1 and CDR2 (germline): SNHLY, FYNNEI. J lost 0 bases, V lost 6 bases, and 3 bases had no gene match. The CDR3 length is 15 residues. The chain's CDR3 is CASSLQGASYNEQFF. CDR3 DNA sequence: TGTGCCAGCAGCCTACAGGGGGCCTCCTACAATGAGCAGTTCTTC.

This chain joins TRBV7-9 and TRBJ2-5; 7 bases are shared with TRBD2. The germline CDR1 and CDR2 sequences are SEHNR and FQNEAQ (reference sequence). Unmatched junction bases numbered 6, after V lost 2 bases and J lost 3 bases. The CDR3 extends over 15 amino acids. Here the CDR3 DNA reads TGTGCCAGCAGCTTATCCGGGACTACGAAAGAGACCCAGTACTTC. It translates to CASSLSGTTKETQYF.

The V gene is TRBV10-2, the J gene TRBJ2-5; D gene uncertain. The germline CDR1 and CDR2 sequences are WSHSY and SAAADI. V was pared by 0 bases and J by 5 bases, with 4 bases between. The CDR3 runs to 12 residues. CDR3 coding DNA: TGCGCCAGCAGTGAGTCCGGGGAGACCCAGTACTTC. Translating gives CASSESGETQYF.

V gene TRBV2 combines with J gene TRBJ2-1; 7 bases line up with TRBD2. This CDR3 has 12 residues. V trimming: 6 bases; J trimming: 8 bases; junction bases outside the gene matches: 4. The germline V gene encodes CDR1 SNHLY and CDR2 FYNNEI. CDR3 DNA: TGTGCCAGCAGACTAGCGAACTATGAGCAGTTCTTC. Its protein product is CASRLANYEQFF. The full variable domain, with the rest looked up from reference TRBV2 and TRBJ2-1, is EPEVTQTPSHQVTQMGQEVILRCVPISNHLYFYWYRQILGQKVEFLVSFYNNEISEKSEIFDDQFSVERPDGSNFTLKIRSTKLEDSAMYFCASRLANYEQFFGPGTRLTVL.